The 18 T cell receptor beta chains given below trace back to one sample, sequenced in a study of OX40 agonist ivuxolimab in advanced cancers. Repertoires were generated with immunoSEQ multiplex PCR, while TCRdb's copy carries only in-frame clones and drops some. The data show 68,000 or so clones, 80% to 90% seen once. Material: CD4+ or CD8+ T cells sorted from blood, obtained in a trial of the OX40 agonist ivuxolimab. The receptor source for this set is an adult with an advanced solid tumor such as melanoma, head and neck, liver or kidney cancer.

The chain combines TRBV7-2 with TRBJ1-1, with D uncertain. Germline CDR1 is SGHTA and CDR2 is FQGNSA. This CDR3 spans 14 amino acids. Trimming pared 5 bases from V and 0 bases from J, leaving 10 bases between. CDR3 in amino acids: CASSPGPLNTEAFF. The CDR3 nucleotides read TGTGCCAGCAGCCCCGGCCCATTGAACACTGAAGCTTTCTTT.

The V call is TRBV5-5, the J call TRBJ2-1; D may be TRBD2 (6 bases). Germline CDR1 and CDR2: SGHKS and YYEKEE (reference sequence). The CDR3 is 13 amino acids. V was clipped by 4 bases and J by 3 bases, with 8 bases between them. The CDR3 DNA follows: TGTGCCAGCAGCCTGGACTACTACAATGAGCAGTTCTTC. Translating it yields CASSLDYYNEQFF.

The chain has TRBV7-2 and TRBJ1-2, with TRBD1 identical over 11 bases. V lost 7 bases to trimming and J lost 8 bases; unmatched junction nucleotides: 6. Germline values: CDR1 SGHTA, CDR2 FQGNSA. The CDR3 spans 13 residues. Written as DNA, the CDR3 is TGTGCCAGCACCGGACAGGGGGCGGGGGGCTACACCTTC. This translates into CASTGQGAGGYTF. Drawing the rest from reference TRBV7-2 and TRBJ1-2, the complete variable domain is GAGVSQSPSNKVTEKGKDVELRCDPISGHTALYWYRQSLGQGLEFLIYFQGNSAPDKSGLPSDRFSAERTGGSVSTLTIQRTQQEDSAVYLCASTGQGAGGYTFGSGTRLTVV.

The chain joins TRBV7-3 to TRBJ1-1; D is undetermined. Germline V gene sequence: CDR1 SGHTA, CDR2 FQGTGA. The CDR3 extends over 13 amino acids. Trimming took off 2 bases at V and 4 bases at J, with 8 bases between the two ends. CDR3 amino acids: CASSLDSSTEAFF. CDR3 nucleotides: TGTGCCAGCAGCTTAGACTCGAGCACTGAAGCTTTCTTT.

The genes are TRBV4-2 and TRBJ2-7; D possibly corresponds to TRBD2 (6 bases). V was shortened by 8 bases and J by 0 bases, with 14 bases between the two germline ends. This CDR3 contains 14 residues. Germline V gene sequence: CDR1 LGHNA, CDR2 YNFKEQ. The CDR3 here is CASRGMGSSYEQYF. CDR3 sequence (DNA): TGTGCCAGCCGGGGGATGGGGAGCTCCTACGAGCAGTACTTC.

The V and J genes are TRBV30 and TRBJ2-3; 9 positions agree with TRBD1. Germline CDR1 is GTSNPN and CDR2 is SVGIG (reference sequence). The CDR3 contains 14 residues. J gave up 4 bases and V 7 bases, and 9 bases lay outside the gene matches. CDR3 in DNA: TGTGCCTTAGAACAGGGGGCGAGGGCAGATACGCAGTATTTT. This sequence encodes CALEQGARADTQYF.

The chain recombines TRBV19 with TRBJ1-2; D perhaps matches TRBD1 (5 bases). CDR3 size: 16 residues. Trimming left V 0 bases short and J 3 bases short, with 14 bases between. In germline, CDR1 is LNHDA, CDR2 SQIVND (reference sequence). CDR3 bases: TGTGCCAGTAGTATAGACGTACGACAGTCACACTATGGCTACACCTTC. Amino acid sequence: CASSIDVRQSHYGYTF.

This chain connects TRBV5-1 to TRBJ2-1, with unresolved D. The CDR3 contains 15 residues. The germline V gene has CDR1 SGHRS and CDR2 YFSETQ. The V gene lost 0 bases and the J gene lost 6 bases, with 13 bases spanning the gap. CDR3: CASSLAQVGSNEQFF. In DNA form, the CDR3 reads TGCGCCAGCAGCTTGGCCCAGGTGGGAAGCAATGAGCAGTTCTTC.

The chain employs TRBV11-2 and TRBJ1-3; tentatively, D is TRBD1 (5 bases). There are 14 residues in the CDR3. The germline CDR1 and CDR2 sequences are SGHAT and FQNNGV. V lost 3 bases and J lost 3, with 9 bases in between. The CDR3 DNA is TGTGCCAGCAGCTTGGGAGGGGATGGAAACACCATATATTTT. It specifies CASSLGGDGNTIYF.

Here the CDR3 DNA reads TGTGCCAGCTCCCCCACAGGCACCATAAACACTGAAGCTTTCTTT. This encodes CASSPTGTINTEAFF. The chain uses TRBV11-3 and TRBJ1-1, with a weak D call TRBD1 (5 bases). V dropped 8 bases and J dropped 2 bases, with 18 bases sitting between them. CDR1 and CDR2 from the germline V gene are SGHNT and YENEEA. The CDR3 has 15 amino acids.

V and J are TRBV15 and TRBJ1-5; 8 bases are a match to TRBD1. Germline loops: CDR1 LNHNV, CDR2 YYDKDF (reference sequence). The CDR3 is 14 residues long. Trimming at V came to 3 bases and at J to 6 bases, leaving 4 bases not matched to a gene. CDR3 coding DNA: TGTGCCACCAGCAGCAGGACAGGGTCTCAGCCCCAGCATTTT. It specifies CATSSRTGSQPQHF.

V usage is TRBV7-9 and J usage is TRBJ1-2; TRBD1 aligns across 8 bases. The CDR3 is 16 amino acids. The trim removed 2 bases at V and 3 bases at J, leaving 8 bases unmatched. Germline V gives CDR1 SEHNR, CDR2 FQNEAQ (reference sequence). CDR3 protein: CASSLPPGGMDYGYTF. Written as DNA, the CDR3 is TGTGCCAGCAGCTTACCCCCAGGGGGCATGGACTATGGCTACACCTTC.

The chain recombines TRBV18 with TRBJ1-2; D is undetermined. Germline lookup yields CDR1 KGHSH and CDR2 LQKENI. CDR3 length equals 13 residues. Trimming left V 1 base short and J 2 bases short, with 5 bases between. CDR3 loop: CASSPQGNYGYTF. The CDR3 DNA sequence: TGTGCCAGCTCACCACAGGGAAACTATGGCTACACCTTC. The variable domain in full, completed from reference TRBV18 and TRBJ1-2, reads NAGVMQNPRHLVRRRGQEARLRCSPMKGHSHVYWYRQLPEEGLKFMVYLQKENIIDESGMPKERFSAEFPKEGPSILRIQQVVRGDSAAYFCASSPQGNYGYTFGSGTRLTVV.

The CDR3 is CASRDRATYEQYF. CDR3 DNA sequence: TGTGCCAGCCGAGACAGGGCCACCTACGAGCAGTACTTC. This chain links TRBV19 with TRBJ2-7; 7 positions match TRBD1. Germline assignment: CDR1 LNHDA and CDR2 SQIVND (reference sequence). This CDR3 is built from 13 residues. V lost 9 bases, J lost 2 bases, and 7 bases stayed unmatched.

The chain carries TRBV20-1 and TRBJ2-1; D uncertain. The CDR3 consists of 10 residues. The V gene's germline CDR1 is DFQATT and CDR2 SNEGSKA (reference sequence). Trimming removed 3 bases from V and 10 bases from J, with 7 bases in between. CDR3 protein: CSARADEQFF. CDR3 DNA sequence: TGCAGTGCTAGGGCGGACGAGCAGTTCTTC.

This chain links TRBV28 with TRBJ1-5, with D possibly TRBD1 on 5 matching bases. CDR3 length equals 16 residues. Germline V gives CDR1 MDHEN, CDR2 SYDVKM. Trimming removed 5 bases at V and 5 bases at J, with 19 bases between. The CDR3 here is CASSPLGRENYQPQHF. The CDR3 bases are TGTGCCAGCAGTCCCCTAGGCAGGGAAAACTATCAGCCCCAGCATTTT.

This sequence joins TRBV6-1 and TRBJ1-1, with TRBD1 as a possible D gene (5 bases). CDR1 and CDR2 (germline): MNHNS, SASEGT. The CDR3 is made up of 13 amino acids. V was shortened by 10 bases and J by 3 bases, with 15 bases between the two germline ends. The CDR3 loop reads CATQGRGDTEAFF. DNA for the CDR3: TGTGCCACCCAGGGTCGGGGGGACACTGAAGCTTTCTTT.

J is TRBJ2-5 and V is TRBV15; no definite D call. In germline, CDR1 is LNHNV, CDR2 YYDKDF (reference sequence). The CDR3 runs 13 residues. V dropped 8 bases and J dropped 6 bases, with 16 bases sitting between them. The CDR3 spells CATLLPGEKTQYF. CDR3 sequence (DNA): TGTGCCACCCTGCTGCCGGGTGAAAAGACCCAGTACTTC.